One and the same sample provided the 32 T cell receptor beta chains below, sequenced in a study of Graves' ophthalmopathy and Graves' hyperthyroidism. Amplification from RNA transcripts yielded the TCR beta CDR3 regions. HTBI primers were employed in first-round RT-PCR, then a second-round multiplex PCR followed. TCRdb independently ran MiXCR on the multiplex PCR reads; one entry per CDR3 protein. The sample lists 900,000 to 1,200,000 distinct CDR3 sequences, 35% to 40% occurring once. The specimen sequenced was peripheral blood or thyroid tissue (not recorded which). All receptors derive from an adult man with Graves' hyperthyroidism.

This clonotype was observed many times. V is TRBV19 and J is TRBJ2-7; 8 nucleotides align to TRBD1. The CDR3 spans 14 residues. V shed 4 bases and J 4 bases; nucleotides not matched to a gene: 6. Germline V CDR1 and CDR2: LNHDA, SQIVND (reference sequence). Here the CDR3 reads CASSTGTGGYEQYF. The CDR3 DNA reads as TGTGCCAGTAGTACCGGGACAGGAGGATACGAGCAGTACTTC.

The chain has TRBV7-2 and TRBJ2-5; no clear D gene. The ends were cut back, 11 bases at V and 9 bases at J, with 25 bases in the middle. This CDR3 is built from 14 residues. Germline V gene data show CDR1 as SGHTA and CDR2 as FQGNSA. CDR3 nucleotides: TGTGCCTGGAGTGTGGGAAGGGCCCTTGGGGCCCAGTACTTC. Protein: CAWSVGRALGAQYF. Looking up the rest from reference TRBV7-2 and TRBJ2-5 gives the full variable domain: GAGVSQSPSNKVTEKGKDVELRCDPISGHTALYWYRQSLGQGLEFLIYFQGNSAPDKSGLPSDRFSAERTGGSVSTLTIQRTQQEDSAVYLCAWSVGRALGAQYFGPGTRLLVL.

This clonotype was recorded a few times. This sequence joins TRBV5-1 and TRBJ2-7; possible D gene TRBD2, 6 bases. CDR3 size: 14 residues. The V end was cut by 3 bases, the J end by 4 bases, with 14 bases between. CDR1 is SGHRS, CDR2 YFSETQ, per germline. The CDR3 region has the DNA TGCGCCAGCAGCTGGGACTTGGATAAGTACGAGCAGTACTTC. It yields the protein CASSWDLDKYEQYF.

This clonotype was recorded many times. The V call is TRBV20-1, the J call TRBJ1-1, with D hard to call. This CDR3 comprises 14 residues. The V gene's germline CDR1 is DFQATT and CDR2 SNEGSKA (reference sequence). Trimming removed 2 bases from V and 2 bases from J, with 12 bases in between. The CDR3 loop reads CSARSGKTNTEAFF. The CDR3, as DNA: TGCAGTGCTAGAAGTGGGAAAACTAACACTGAAGCTTTCTTT.

V and J are TRBV4-3 and TRBJ1-2; D unclear. V was shortened by 3 bases and J by 5 bases, with 16 bases between the two germline ends. The CDR3 loop spans 15 amino acids. The germline V gene encodes CDR1 LGHNA and CDR2 YSLEER. The CDR3 DNA reads as TGCGCCAGCAGCCAGACCCTAATACCTCGGTATGGCTACACCTTC. It encodes CASSQTLIPRYGYTF.

This clonotype appeared a few times. The chain uses TRBV20-1 and TRBJ2-2; unclear D gene. The CDR3 length is 13 residues. From germline, CDR1 is DFQATT and CDR2 SNEGSKA (reference sequence). Trimming removed 5 bases at V and 6 bases at J, with 13 bases between. The CDR3 sequence is CSARATGPGELFF. Here the CDR3 DNA reads TGCAGTGCTCGTGCGACTGGCCCCGGGGAGCTGTTTTTT.

The chain employs TRBV20-1 and TRBJ1-1; TRBD1 matches 8 bases. CDR1 is DFQATT and CDR2 is SNEGSKA in the germline V gene (reference sequence). This CDR3 comprises 13 residues. The junction had 6 bases not matched to a gene; V was cut back by 7 bases and J by 2 bases. The CDR3 DNA sequence: TGCAGTGTTCCGACAGGGGATAACACTGAAGCTTTCTTT. Amino acids: CSVPTGDNTEAFF.

J is TRBJ1-1 and V is TRBV28, with D tentatively TRBD1 (5 bases). The V end lost 5 bases, the J end lost 1 base, and 11 bases lay between the germline ends. The germline gives CDR1 MDHEN, CDR2 SYDVKM. This CDR3 has 14 amino acids. This CDR3 is CASSTGGKNTEAFF. The CDR3 coding sequence is TGTGCCAGCAGTACTGGGGGGAAGAACACTGAAGCTTTCTTT.

In the case of this clonotype: A much larger clone differs by one base, so this may be a read error. V usage is TRBV11-2 and J usage is TRBJ1-1, with unresolved D. Germline CDR1 is SGHAT and CDR2 is FQNNGV. The CDR3 extends over 14 amino acids. V was pared by 4 bases and J by 0 bases, with 9 bases between. CDR3 residues: CASSSATVNTEAFF. CDR3 bases: TGTGCCAGCAGCTCCGCCACAGTGAACACTGAAGCTTTCTTT.

Notes on this clonotype: This likely comes from a read error, as the CDR3 has no conserved phenylalanine or tryptophan at its end. The limits of the CDR3 on the DNA are not certain, so only TCRdb's listed CDR3 is given. J is TRBJ2-5 and V is TRBV7-9; the table's D gene call, TRBD2, was not cross checked with the DNA. The length of the CDR3 is 8 amino acids, counting both ends. Per the germline V gene, CDR1 is SEHNR and CDR2 is FQNEAQ (reference sequence). The CDR3 sequence: CASRATSS.

The chain employs TRBV12-3 or TRBV12-4 and TRBJ2-7, with 8 nucleotides matching TRBD2. The CDR3 runs to 14 residues. V was clipped by 7 bases and J by 5 bases; unmatched bases: 10. This chain's CDR3 is CASIASGYGNEQYF. DNA of the CDR3: TGTGCCAGCATTGCTAGCGGGTACGGCAACGAGCAGTACTTC.

Many counts were recorded for this clonotype. The rearrangement joins TRBV7-9 to TRBJ2-7; weak D call: TRBD2 (5 bases). The CDR3 extends over 13 amino acids. Trimming cost V 3 bases and J 7 bases, with 13 bases left between them. Germline assignment: CDR1 SEHNR and CDR2 FQNEAQ (reference sequence). Written as DNA, the CDR3 is TGTGCCAGCAGCTTGGACGGGGAGTGGGAGCAGTACTTC. As protein: CASSLDGEWEQYF.

In its sample, this clonotype was seen many times. The rearrangement joins TRBV29-1 to TRBJ1-2; tentative D call: TRBD1 (5 bases). The ends were cut back, 5 bases at V and 0 bases at J, with 10 bases in the middle. This CDR3 region has 13 residues. In germline, CDR1 is SQVTM, CDR2 ANQGSEA. CDR3 coding DNA: TGCAGCGTTCCAGGGCATGCTAACTATGGCTACACCTTC. This codes for CSVPGHANYGYTF.

This clonotype appeared many times. The rearrangement links TRBV6-5 to TRBJ2-7; maybe TRBD1 (6 bases). Germline V gene sequence: CDR1 MNHEY, CDR2 SVGAGI. This CDR3 region has 14 residues. Trimming removed 6 bases at V and 2 bases at J, with 14 bases between. CDR3 nucleotide sequence: TGTGCCAGCAGAGACAGGTTAGGCGCCTACGAGCAGTACTTC. Its protein is CASRDRLGAYEQYF.

This clonotype was found many times. The CDR3 region has the DNA TGCGCCAGCAGCCAACCGGGACAGGGTAGCGAGCAGTACTTC. This codes for CASSQPGQGSEQYF. The chain employs TRBV10-2 and TRBJ2-7, with 9 positions matching TRBD1. CDR3 length: 14 amino acids. Per the germline V gene, CDR1 is WSHSY and CDR2 is SAAADI. Trimming removed 6 bases from V and 6 bases from J; junction bases left unmatched: 9.

This chain joins TRBV20-1 and TRBJ1-1, with 7 bases lining up with TRBD1. Per the germline V gene, CDR1 is DFQATT and CDR2 is SNEGSKA (reference sequence). The CDR3 runs 16 residues. The junction had 10 bases not matched to a gene; V was cut back by 3 bases and J by 0 bases. This chain's CDR3 is CSASRTGDSMNTEAFF. DNA of the CDR3: TGCAGTGCTAGCAGGACAGGTGACTCCATGAACACTGAAGCTTTCTTT.

This clonotype was observed at least ten times. V and J are TRBV7-2 and TRBJ2-7; D ambiguous. The germline V gene encodes CDR1 SGHTA and CDR2 FQGNSA. The CDR3 extends over 14 amino acids. The germline V and J ends were trimmed by 8 bases and 3 bases, with 17 bases remaining between them. Here the CDR3 DNA reads TGTGCCAGCGTTCCGAGGCGGTCCTACTACGAGCAGTACTTC. It encodes CASVPRRSYYEQYF.

A word on this clonotype: A much larger clonotype is one base distant, so this may be a read error. V is TRBV24-1 and J is TRBJ2-5, with unresolved D. The germline gives CDR1 KGHDR, CDR2 SFDVKD. The CDR3 consists of 14 residues. V was trimmed by 3 bases and J by 2 bases, leaving 9 bases between them. CDR3 sequence reads: CATSDRRAQETQYF. The CDR3 nucleotides read TGTGCCACCAGTGATCGACGTGCACAAGAGACCCAGTACTTC.

Many counts were recorded for this clonotype. This chain connects TRBV10-3 to TRBJ2-2, with TRBD1 matching 7 bases. CDR1 and CDR2 (germline): ENHRY, SYGVKD. This CDR3 region has 15 residues. With V trimmed by 5 bases and J by 6 bases, 9 bases remained unmatched. The CDR3 bases are TGTGCCATCAGTAGCAGACAGGGTGGAGCCGGGGAGCTGTTTTTT. It yields the protein CAISSRQGGAGELFF.

The chain combines TRBV2 with TRBJ1-3, with a possible D match to TRBD1 (6 bases). Germline CDR1 SNHLY, CDR2 FYNNEI. CDR3 size: 14 residues. V lost 6 bases and J 3 bases, leaving 12 bases between the germline ends. CDR3 DNA: TGTGCCAGCAGAGGGGGGGTGCGTGGAAACACCATATATTTT. Protein sequence: CASRGGVRGNTIYF. The variable domain in full, completed from reference TRBV2 and TRBJ1-3, reads EPEVTQTPSHQVTQMGQEVILRCVPISNHLYFYWYRQILGQKVEFLVSFYNNEISEKSEIFDDQFSVERPDGSNFTLKIRSTKLEDSAMYFCASRGGVRGNTIYFGEGSWLTVV.

The gene calls are TRBV30 and TRBJ1-4; 7 bases align to TRBD1. The germline CDR1 and CDR2 sequences are GTSNPN and SVGIG (reference sequence). V lost 4 bases, J lost 8 bases, and 10 bases stayed unmatched. This CDR3 comprises 14 residues. This chain's CDR3 is CAWNRGGGEEKLFF. CDR3 nucleotides: TGTGCCTGGAATCGTGGAGGGGGCGAAGAAAAACTGTTTTTT.

This clonotype has at least ten counts. The chain carries TRBV29-1 and TRBJ1-1, with 7 bases lining up with TRBD1. Germline assignment: CDR1 SQVTM and CDR2 ANQGSEA. The CDR3 has 12 residues. V lost 7 bases to trimming and J lost 5 bases; unmatched junction nucleotides: 7. CDR3 region: CSADRVGTEAFF. CDR3 DNA: TGCAGCGCTGACAGGGTGGGTACTGAAGCTTTCTTT.

This chain joins TRBV5-1 and TRBJ1-6; TRBD1 agrees at 7 bases. V shed 4 bases, J shed 4 bases, and the junction held 5 bases outside the gene matches. Germline V gene data show CDR1 as SGHRS and CDR2 as YFSETQ. This CDR3 has 15 amino acids. Here the CDR3 DNA reads TGCGCCAGCAGCCGAGAGGGACAGTATAATTCACCCCTCCACTTT. It yields the protein CASSREGQYNSPLHF.

The CDR3 nucleotides are TGTGCCAGCAGTCACCGGGTAACAGGGCAGAGGCGAAACTATGGCTACACCTTC. This gives the protein CASSHRVTGQRRNYGYTF. The chain carries TRBV25-1 and TRBJ1-2; D perhaps matches TRBD1 (6 bases). CDR1 is MGHDK and CDR2 is SYGVNS in the germline V gene. The CDR3 is 18 amino acids. Trimming removed 5 bases from V and 2 bases from J, with 24 bases in between.

The chain couples TRBV7-2 to TRBJ2-7; TRBD1 matches 8 bases. V was clipped by 5 bases and J by 1 base; unmatched bases: 7. The CDR3 contains 15 residues. The germline gives CDR1 SGHTA, CDR2 FQGNSA. Here the CDR3 reads CASSNWTGKSYEQYF. The CDR3 region has the DNA TGTGCCAGCAGCAACTGGACAGGGAAATCCTACGAGCAGTACTTC.

This clonotype showed up just a few times. V gene TRBV28 combines with J gene TRBJ1-5, with 7 bases matching TRBD1. The V gene's germline CDR1 is MDHEN and CDR2 SYDVKM. The V and J ends lost 2 bases and 6 bases, in that order; junction bases with no gene match: 4. The CDR3 loop spans 14 amino acids. In DNA form, the CDR3 reads TGTGCCAGCAGTTTAAAAGGGGGCGGTCAGCCCCAGCATTTT. Residues: CASSLKGGGQPQHF.

This clonotype was seen at least ten times. V usage is TRBV19 and J usage is TRBJ1-2; D call uncertain. V was shortened by 7 bases and J by 0 bases, with 12 bases between the two germline ends. Germline loops: CDR1 LNHDA, CDR2 SQIVND (reference sequence). The CDR3 consists of 14 residues. The CDR3 sequence: CASKPGETNYGYTF. CDR3 sequence (DNA): TGTGCCAGTAAGCCCGGGGAGACTAACTATGGCTACACCTTC. Full variable domain (rest looked up from reference TRBV19 and TRBJ1-2): DGGITQSPKYLFRKEGQNVTLSCEQNLNHDAMYWYRQDPGQGLRLIYYSQIVNDFQKGDIAEGYSVSREKKESFPLTVTSAQKNPTAFYLCASKPGETNYGYTFGSGTRLTVV.

This chain uses TRBV6-5 with TRBJ1-5; a possible D gene is TRBD1 (5 bases). The CDR3 spans 13 residues. CDR1 MNHEY and CDR2 SVGAGI come from the germline V gene. Trimming took off 5 bases at V and 7 bases at J, with 12 bases between the two ends. The CDR3 reads CASSLRDQQPQHF. The CDR3 DNA reads TGTGCCAGCAGTCTCCGGGACCAACAGCCCCAGCATTTT.

This clonotype was seen many times. The J gene is TRBJ2-7, the V gene TRBV2; weak D call: TRBD1 (6 bases). From germline, CDR1 is SNHLY and CDR2 FYNNEI. V was shortened by 4 bases and J by 5 bases, with 12 bases between the two germline ends. The CDR3 is 13 amino acids. This CDR3 reads CASSVETGNEQYF. The CDR3 nucleotides read TGTGCCAGCAGTGTAGAGACAGGCAACGAGCAGTACTTC. Based on the CDR3 plus reference TRBV2 and TRBJ2-7, the full variable domain is EPEVTQTPSHQVTQMGQEVILRCVPISNHLYFYWYRQILGQKVEFLVSFYNNEISEKSEIFDDQFSVERPDGSNFTLKIRSTKLEDSAMYFCASSVETGNEQYFGPGTRLTVT.

The table lists this clonotype with many counts. Its ends do not fully match the called genes, so a read error is possible. V and J are TRBV11-2 and TRBJ2-7; a possible D gene is TRBD1 (6 bases). The CDR3 contains 16 residues. The V gene's germline CDR1 is SGHAT and CDR2 FQNNGV. The CDR3 here is CASSIELGAGANEQYF. The CDR3 nucleotides are TGTGCCAGCAGCATAGAATTGGGGGCAGGGGCCAACGAGCAGTACTTC.

The J gene is TRBJ2-2, the V gene TRBV15; D perhaps matches TRBD1 (5 bases). Per germline, CDR1 LNHNV and CDR2 YYDKDF (reference sequence). CDR3 length equals 18 residues. V gave up 0 bases and J gave up 1 base, with 15 bases separating them. The CDR3 loop is CATSRDRVARGNTGELFF. The CDR3, as DNA: TGTGCCACCAGCAGAGACAGGGTAGCAAGGGGGAACACCGGGGAGCTGTTTTTT.

The sample holds a few counts of this clonotype. The chain employs TRBV6-5 and TRBJ2-5, with 7 nucleotides matching TRBD1. Germline CDR1 and CDR2: MNHEY and SVGAGI. The V gene end was trimmed by 2 bases and the J gene end by 5 bases; junction bases not matched to a gene: 5. The CDR3 loop spans 14 amino acids. CDR3 in DNA: TGTGCCAGCAGTTACCGCGAGGGGGCTGAGACCCAGTACTTC. Translated: CASSYREGAETQYF.